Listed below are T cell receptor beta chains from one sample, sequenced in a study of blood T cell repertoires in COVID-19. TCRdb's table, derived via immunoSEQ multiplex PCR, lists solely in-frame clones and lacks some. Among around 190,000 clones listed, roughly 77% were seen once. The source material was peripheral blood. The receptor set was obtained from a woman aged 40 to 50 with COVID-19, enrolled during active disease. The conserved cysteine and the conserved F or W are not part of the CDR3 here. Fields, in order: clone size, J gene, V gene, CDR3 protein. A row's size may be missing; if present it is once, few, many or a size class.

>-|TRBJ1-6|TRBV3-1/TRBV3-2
ASSRDRDDYNSPLH
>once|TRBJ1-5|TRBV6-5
AAGRGGQPQH
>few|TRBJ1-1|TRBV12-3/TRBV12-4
ASSLNRNTEAF
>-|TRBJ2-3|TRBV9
ASSAPRASGVADTQY
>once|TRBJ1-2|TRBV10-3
AISESGQRGGYT
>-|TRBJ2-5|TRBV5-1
ASSGDGEWETQY
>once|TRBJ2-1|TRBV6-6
ASSPTSGDNEQF
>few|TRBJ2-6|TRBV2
ASSEARVRANVLT
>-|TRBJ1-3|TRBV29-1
SVVRGSGNTIY
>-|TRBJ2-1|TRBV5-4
ASSLVGGAGSNEQF
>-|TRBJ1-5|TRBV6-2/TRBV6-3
ASSSGQGYTNNQPQH
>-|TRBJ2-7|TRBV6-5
ASSPRTDSYEQY
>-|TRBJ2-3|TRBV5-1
ASSLSIRTGPSTDTQY
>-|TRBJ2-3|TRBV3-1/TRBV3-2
ASSQRAGGPPTDTQY
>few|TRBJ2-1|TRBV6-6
ASSYSGAYNEQF
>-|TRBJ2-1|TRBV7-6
ASSGTSGRGNNEQF
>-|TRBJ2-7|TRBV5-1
ASSWTGDSYEQY
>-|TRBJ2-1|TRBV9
ASSPHRDSNNEQF
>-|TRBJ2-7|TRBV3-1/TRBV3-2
ASSQGTGGYYEQY
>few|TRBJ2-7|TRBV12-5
ASGSSRGGTGSYEQY
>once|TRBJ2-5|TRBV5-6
ASSSRQGEETQY
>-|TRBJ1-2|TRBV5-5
ASSLDGDRVFGYT
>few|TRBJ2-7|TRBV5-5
ASSPTGGFSYEQY
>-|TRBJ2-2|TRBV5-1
ASSIGQGSGELF
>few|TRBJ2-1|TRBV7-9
ASSLGGTGEGNEQF
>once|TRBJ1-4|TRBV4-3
ASSLDRGQQLF
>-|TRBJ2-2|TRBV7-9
ASSLLAGVQGELF
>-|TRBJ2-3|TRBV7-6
ASSLDPPRQGRTDTQY
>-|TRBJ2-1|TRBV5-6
ASSLAVNNEQF
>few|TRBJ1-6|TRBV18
ASSPKEAGNSPLH
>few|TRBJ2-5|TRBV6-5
ASSYAAGEGTQY
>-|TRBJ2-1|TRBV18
ASSRGTGEINEQF
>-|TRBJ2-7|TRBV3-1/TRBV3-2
ASSPTGGFYEQY
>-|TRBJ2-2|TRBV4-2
ASSQERGSDTGELF
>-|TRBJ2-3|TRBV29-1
SVDRGGGDTQY
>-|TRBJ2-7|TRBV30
ASQDRASGSSYEQY
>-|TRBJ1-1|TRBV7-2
ASSLGQLNTEAF
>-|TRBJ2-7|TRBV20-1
SASELAGTEQY
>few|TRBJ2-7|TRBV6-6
ASTDSSSGVYEQY
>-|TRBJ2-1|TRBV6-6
ASSYRAGGNNEQF